A single sample gave rise to the 20 T cell receptor beta chains below, sequenced in a study of control samples from healthy donors and cancer patients. Method: immunoSEQ multiplex PCR; TCRdb's copy keeps in-frame clones and lacks some. The sample holds tens of thousands of clones, 85% to 90% seen once. Sequencing was performed on blood. The receptor set was obtained from a man in his forties or fifties in good health.

In the case of this clone: It is likely a read error, because the conserved phenylalanine at the end of the CDR3 is missing. V and J are TRBV14 and TRBJ1-3, with 8 positions matching TRBD1. The CDR3 length is 15 residues. V dropped 4 bases and J dropped 0; count of bases not matched to a gene: 2. Germline assignment: CDR1 SGHDN and CDR2 FVKESK. The CDR3 reads CASSRDRGSGNTIYS. The CDR3 DNA is TGTGCCAGCAGCCGAGACAGGGGCTCTGGAAACACCATATATTCT.

This sequence joins TRBV9 and TRBJ2-5, with 14 bases identical to TRBD2. CDR3 length: 16 residues. The V gene end was trimmed by 6 bases and the J gene end by 4 bases; junction bases not matched to a gene: 8. Looked up from germline, CDR1 is SGDLS and CDR2 is YYNGEE. The CDR3 spells CASNKIGTSGGETQYF. The DNA for the CDR3 is TGTGCCAGCAACAAAATTGGGACTAGCGGGGGAGAGACCCAGTACTTC. Full variable domain (remainder filled in from reference TRBV9 and TRBJ2-5): DSGVTQTPKHLITATGQRVTLRCSPRSGDLSVYWYQQSLDQGLQFLIQYYNGEERAKGNILERFSAQQFPDLHSELNLSSLELGDSALYFCASNKIGTSGGETQYFGPGTRLLVL.

This clone is a singleton in its sample. This chain connects TRBV27 to TRBJ1-2, with unresolved D. The CDR3 totals 14 residues. CDR1 and CDR2 from the germline V gene are MNHEY and SMNVEV (reference sequence). V lost 4 bases and J lost 7, with 16 bases in between. The CDR3 region has the DNA TGTGCCAGCAGTTCTAGCGGCCCGCATGTTGGCTACACCTTC. Translation: CASSSSGPHVGYTF.

The chain carries TRBV6-5 and TRBJ1-4; D gene uncertain. The CDR3 has 15 residues. CDR1 and CDR2 from the germline V gene are MNHEY and SVGAGI. V lost 5 bases and J 0 bases, leaving 10 bases between the germline ends. The CDR3 region is CASSRNRATNEKLFF. CDR3 bases: TGTGCCAGCAGTCGTAACCGTGCAACTAATGAAAAACTGTTTTTT.

This sequence joins TRBV11-2 and TRBJ1-6, with no clear D. The germline V and J ends were trimmed by 2 bases and 9 bases, with 20 bases remaining between them. CDR3 length equals 17 residues. Germline loops: CDR1 SGHAT, CDR2 FQNNGV. CDR3 protein: CASSLRLPGRVGSPLHF. The CDR3 DNA is TGTGCCAGCAGCTTAAGGCTCCCGGGGAGGGTTGGTTCACCCCTCCACTTT.

This clone occurred once. The chain has TRBV5-1 and TRBJ1-5, with D tentatively TRBD1 (6 bases). Per the germline V gene, CDR1 is SGHRS and CDR2 is YFSETQ. The CDR3 sequence is 17 residues long. V lost 5 bases, J lost 0 bases, and 18 bases lay in between. The CDR3 loop reads CASRGGRGGNSNQPQHF. The CDR3 DNA reads as TGCGCCAGCAGGGGGGGCAGGGGCGGCAATAGCAATCAGCCCCAGCATTTT. Full variable domain (missing parts from reference TRBV5-1 and TRBJ1-5): KAGVTQTPRYLIKTRGQQVTLSCSPISGHRSVSWYQQTPGQGLQFLFEYFSETQRNKGNFPGRFSGRQFSNSRSEMNVSTLELGDSALYLCASRGGRGGNSNQPQHFGDGTRLSIL.

The chain couples TRBV5-1 to TRBJ2-1; D gene unclear. Trimming pared 5 bases from V and 13 bases from J, leaving 16 bases between. In germline, CDR1 is SGHRS, CDR2 YFSETQ. This CDR3 is built from 12 residues. CDR3 sequence reads: CASSLSGRYQFF. The CDR3 region has the DNA TGCGCCAGCAGTCTGTCCGGTCGATACCAGTTCTTC.

V is TRBV7-9 and J is TRBJ1-6; D unresolved. CDR1 and CDR2 (germline): SEHNR, FQNEAQ (reference sequence). V was pared by 5 bases and J by 11 bases, with 10 bases between. There are 12 residues in the CDR3. CDR3 sequence (DNA): TGTGCCAGCAGCCTTACCTCGCCACCCCTCCACTTT. Translating it yields CASSLTSPPLHF.

J is TRBJ2-7 and V is TRBV19; D is tentatively TRBD1 or TRBD2 (5 bases each). Germline-derived CDR1 and CDR2 are LNHDA and SQIVND (reference sequence). The ends were cut back, 9 bases at V and 0 bases at J, with 12 bases in the middle. There are 13 residues in the CDR3. The CDR3 spells CASRDVSSYEQYF. The CDR3 DNA is TGTGCCAGCCGGGACGTGAGCTCCTACGAGCAGTACTTC.

The chain uses TRBV24-1 and TRBJ1-5; D call uncertain. Germline V lookup: CDR1 KGHDR, CDR2 SFDVKD. V gave up 4 bases and J gave up 7 bases, with 7 bases separating them. This CDR3 is built from 12 residues. The CDR3 nucleotides are TGTGCCACCAGTGACCCCCAACAGCCCCAGCATTTT. It is translated as CATSDPQQPQHF.

This clone was seen once. The DNA of the CDR3 is TGCGCCAGCAGCTTAAGGCTGGCGAACACCGGGGAGCTGTTTTTT. Its translation: CASSLRLANTGELFF. V and J are TRBV5-1 and TRBJ2-2, with D hard to call. CDR3 length: 15 amino acids. The germline V and J ends were trimmed by 2 bases and 0 bases, with 8 bases remaining between them. Germline values: CDR1 SGHRS, CDR2 YFSETQ. The entire variable domain, with the rest obtained from reference TRBV5-1 and TRBJ2-2, is as follows: KAGVTQTPRYLIKTRGQQVTLSCSPISGHRSVSWYQQTPGQGLQFLFEYFSETQRNKGNFPGRFSGRQFSNSRSEMNVSTLELGDSALYLCASSLRLANTGELFFGEGSRLTVL.

With respect to this clone: This specimen includes other DNA sequences encoding the same CDR3. V and J are TRBV5-1 and TRBJ1-1; D is uncertain. Germline-derived CDR1 and CDR2 are SGHRS and YFSETQ. CDR3 length: 14 residues. The ends were cut back, 0 bases at V and 1 base at J, with 7 bases in the middle. CDR3 protein: CASSLVGTNTEAFF. CDR3 nucleotides: TGCGCCAGCAGCTTGGTGGGAACGAACACTGAAGCTTTCTTT.

This chain connects TRBV11-2 to TRBJ2-7; D gene ambiguous. CDR1 is SGHAT, CDR2 FQNNGV, per germline. Trimming shortened V by 1 base and J by 0 bases, and 10 bases separated the two germline ends. The CDR3 loop spans 15 amino acids. This chain's CDR3 is CASSLGHLYSYEQYF. CDR3 in DNA: TGTGCCAGCAGCTTAGGACACCTCTACTCCTACGAGCAGTACTTC.

The chain employs TRBV6-6 and TRBJ1-5, with TRBD1 as a possible D gene (5 bases). The germline V and J ends were trimmed by 0 bases and 7 bases, with 13 bases remaining between them. Germline CDR1 reads MNHNY; CDR2 reads SVGAGI (reference sequence). The CDR3 has 15 residues. This CDR3 reads CASSYSQGGRQPQHF. CDR3 DNA sequence: TGTGCCAGCAGTTACTCCCAGGGAGGTAGACAGCCCCAGCATTTT.

The CDR3 coding sequence is TGTGCCAGCAGCCAAGACGCCGGGGTCTGGGGCTATGGCTACACCTTC. Encoded protein: CASSQDAGVWGYGYTF. The chain carries TRBV14 and TRBJ1-2, with no clear D. From germline, CDR1 is SGHDN and CDR2 FVKESK. Trimming shortened V by 0 bases and J by 4 bases, and 15 bases separated the two germline ends. This CDR3 is 16 amino acids long.

This rearrangement joins TRBV6-2 or TRBV6-3 to TRBJ2-1; 7 nucleotides line up with TRBD1. The length of the CDR3 is 16 residues. Germline trimming cut 4 bases from V and 6 bases from J; bases unmatched to any gene: 12. Per the germline V gene, CDR1 is MNHEY and CDR2 is SVGEGT. CDR3 region: CASSSPRITGVNEQFF. In DNA form, the CDR3 reads TGTGCCAGCAGTTCCCCTCGGATCACAGGGGTCAATGAGCAGTTCTTC.

The J gene is TRBJ2-1, the V gene TRBV5-4; D unresolved. V lost 0 bases, J lost 0 bases, and 10 bases lay in between. The CDR3 covers 16 residues. Germline CDR1 SGHNT, CDR2 YYREEE (reference sequence). CDR3 nucleotides: TGTGCCAGCAGCTTGGGACAAGCCCTCTCCTACAATGAGCAGTTCTTC. Translated, it gives CASSLGQALSYNEQFF.

The chain recombines TRBV3-1 (or the pseudogene TRBV3-2) with TRBJ1-3; D is unclear. In germline, CDR1 is LGHDT, CDR2 YNNKEL (reference sequence). V was pared by 0 bases and J by 0 bases, with 15 bases between. This CDR3 region has 18 residues. The CDR3 is CASSQDRRTVNSGNTIYF. The CDR3 bases are TGTGCCAGCAGCCAAGATAGGAGAACAGTTAACTCTGGAAACACCATATATTTT.

Here the CDR3 DNA reads TGTGCCAGCAGCACGGGGATGGGGGCCTCTGGGGCCAACGTCCTGACTTTC. Translating it yields CASSTGMGASGANVLTF. The chain is built from TRBV13 and TRBJ2-6, with a weak D call TRBD1 (6 bases). Trimming left V 5 bases short and J 0 bases short, with 14 bases between. The CDR3 consists of 17 residues. In germline, CDR1 is PRHDT, CDR2 FYEKMQ (reference sequence).

This clone was recorded once. This rearrangement joins TRBV7-6 to TRBJ1-2; D gene uncertain. This CDR3 is 13 amino acids long. Germline CDR1 SGHVS, CDR2 FNYEAQ. Trimming took 0 bases from V and 2 from J, leaving 4 bases between them. This CDR3 reads CASSLAVNYGYTF. CDR3 nucleotide sequence: TGTGCCAGCAGCTTAGCAGTAAACTATGGCTACACCTTC.